These 25 T cell receptor beta chains came from one sample sequenced in a study of vaccination and CD4 T cells after COVID-19. Their recognized antigens are unknown. Sequencing of cultured CD4+ T cell DNA used the Oncomine TCR Beta short-read assay. TCRdb redid the calling of the PCR reads with MiXCR, one entry per CDR3 protein. The table has under 25,000 distinct CDR3 sequences, over 60% seen once; the top ten hold 15% to 20%. Treatment noted: approximately nine-day PBMC culture with coronavirus spike peptide pools or control peptides (ViraFEST assay). The sequenced sample was CD4+ T cells from blood, cultured in vitro, obtained after SARS-CoV-2 vaccination. Every receptor here comes from a human donor who received a COVID-19 vaccine.

The chain employs TRBV30 and TRBJ2-5; D remains unclear. The CDR3 covers 16 residues. Germline CDR1 reads GTSNPN; CDR2 reads SVGIG (reference sequence). V was clipped by 2 bases and J by 1 base, with 17 bases between them. This chain's CDR3 is CAWSPRYGRGQETQYF. DNA of the CDR3: TGTGCCTGGAGTCCCAGGTACGGTCGAGGCCAAGAGACCCAGTACTTC.

The genes are TRBV6-5 and TRBJ1-5, with a weak D call TRBD1 (6 bases). Trimming left V 1 base short and J 0 bases short, with 19 bases between. From germline, CDR1 is MNHEY and CDR2 SVGAGI. The length of the CDR3 is 19 residues. The CDR3 DNA is TGTGCCAGCAGTTACTTGAGAGTTACAGGGAAACATAGCAATCAGCCCCAGCATTTT. This translates into CASSYLRVTGKHSNQPQHF.

The chain couples TRBV7-9 to TRBJ1-5, with D perhaps matching TRBD1 (6 bases). This CDR3 spans 15 amino acids. Germline V gene sequence: CDR1 SEHNR, CDR2 FQNEAQ (reference sequence). V lost 5 bases to trimming and J lost 0 bases, with 11 bases between them. The CDR3 loop reads CASSDGQYSNQPQHF. The CDR3 nucleotides read TGTGCCAGCAGCGACGGACAGTATAGCAATCAGCCCCAGCATTTT.

About this clonotype: The conserved phenylalanine or tryptophan is not found at the CDR3 terminus, so this likely reflects a read error. The chain uses TRBV2 and TRBJ1-1; 8 bases match TRBD1. This CDR3 region has 15 residues. The germline V gene encodes CDR1 SNHLY and CDR2 FYNNEI. The trim removed 6 bases at V and 0 bases at J, leaving 6 bases unmatched. The CDR3 DNA follows: TGTGCCAGCAGCCCCAGGACAGGGATGAACACTGAAGCTTTCCTT. It translates to CASSPRTGMNTEAFL.

This chain connects TRBV6-5 to TRBJ1-6, with 8 bases identical to TRBD1. The junction had 4 bases not matched to a gene; V was cut back by 0 bases and J by 9 bases. The CDR3 is made up of 15 amino acids. The germline V gene encodes CDR1 MNHEY and CDR2 SVGAGI. The CDR3 reads CASSYSTTGVSPLHF. In DNA, the CDR3 is TGTGCCAGCAGTTACTCGACGACAGGGGTTTCACCCCTCCACTTT.

A remark on this clonotype: A read error may account for a junction end that differs from germline. The V and J genes are TRBV6-5 and TRBJ1-6; no reliable D call. CDR1 is MNHEY, CDR2 SVGAGI, per germline. The CDR3 contains 15 residues. For the CDR3, the DNA is TGTGCCAGCAGCTACTCTTACGAGGGAGACTCACCCCTCCACTTT. Translation gives CASSYSYEGDSPLHF.

The chain uses TRBV7-2 and TRBJ2-3; unclear D gene. CDR1 is SGHTA and CDR2 is FQGNSA in the germline V gene. V was clipped by 1 base and J by 6 bases, with 11 bases between them. CDR3 length: 14 amino acids. CDR3 in DNA: TGTGCCAGCAGCTTAGGGACGACCCGGGATACGCAGTATTTT. Amino acids: CASSLGTTRDTQYF.

This clonotype was picked up a small number of times. The genes are TRBV7-7 and TRBJ2-2, with 7 bases fitting TRBD1. The CDR3 spans 15 residues. V was clipped by 5 bases and J by 5 bases; unmatched bases: 8. Germline CDR1 is SSHAT and CDR2 is FNYEAQ (reference sequence). CDR3 in DNA: TGTGCCAGCAGCCCGCACCACAGGGGAACCGGGGAGCTGTTTTTT. Encoded protein: CASSPHHRGTGELFF.

A few counts support this clonotype. The rearrangement links TRBV2 to TRBJ1-2; D is uncertain. Trimming shortened V by 1 base and J by 8 bases, and 11 bases separated the two germline ends. Germline V lookup: CDR1 SNHLY, CDR2 FYNNEI. The CDR3 extends over 13 amino acids. CDR3 loop: CASSEGRAVGYTF. CDR3 sequence (DNA): TGTGCCAGCAGTGAAGGCAGAGCGGTAGGCTACACCTTC.

The V and J genes are TRBV19 and TRBJ1-3; D possibly corresponds to TRBD1 (6 bases). The germline V and J ends were trimmed by 4 bases and 4 bases, with 17 bases remaining between them. Germline assignment: CDR1 LNHDA and CDR2 SQIVND (reference sequence). There are 16 residues in the CDR3. The CDR3 here is CASSTILQGSGNTIYF. CDR3 DNA: TGTGCCAGTAGTACCATTCTACAGGGATCCGGAAACACCATATATTTT.

This chain connects TRBV6-1 to TRBJ2-5; no clear D gene. Germline V gene sequence: CDR1 MNHNS, CDR2 SASEGT. The CDR3 has 11 amino acids. V gave up 6 bases and J gave up 5 bases, with 7 bases separating them. CDR3 protein: CASSARETQYF. DNA of the CDR3: TGTGCCAGCAGCGCTCGGGAGACCCAGTACTTC.

About this clonotype: The DNA is left out, because the CDR3 cannot be placed on it with certainty; the CDR3 is given as TCRdb lists it. The chain combines TRBV6-5 with TRBJ1-4; the DNA was not compared with TRBD1, the D call given in the table. In germline, CDR1 is MNHEY, CDR2 SVGAGI. The CDR3 is made up of 23 amino acids, end residues included. The CDR3 here is CASSYEGGSYEQYFGPGNEKLFF.

The chain has TRBV28 and TRBJ2-2; D is ambiguous. Trimming left V 2 bases short and J 3 bases short, with 7 bases between. CDR1 and CDR2 (germline): MDHEN, SYDVKM. This CDR3 contains 14 residues. The CDR3 loop reads CASSLGLYTGELFF. The CDR3 nucleotides are TGTGCCAGCAGTTTAGGGCTGTACACCGGGGAGCTGTTTTTT.

The J gene is TRBJ1-6, the V gene TRBV12-5; TRBD1 aligns across 9 bases. This CDR3 region has 14 residues. CDR1 and CDR2 (germline): LGHNT, FRNRAP. With V trimmed by 6 bases and J by 10 bases, 7 bases remained unmatched. This chain's CDR3 is CASGVTGGGSPLHF. CDR3 nucleotides: TGTGCTAGTGGGGTGACAGGGGGTGGCTCACCCCTCCACTTT. The whole variable domain, filled in from reference TRBV12-5 and TRBJ1-6, reads DARVTQTPRHKVTEMGQEVTMRCQPILGHNTVFWYRQTMMQGLELLAYFRNRAPLDDSGMPKDRFSAEMPDATLATLKIQPSEPRDSAVYFCASGVTGGGSPLHFGNGTRLTVT.

V usage is TRBV6-1 and J usage is TRBJ1-6; D not resolved. CDR3 length: 12 amino acids. Between the trimmed V and J ends, which lost 6 bases and 9 bases, there was a span of 9 bases. Germline V lookup: CDR1 MNHNS, CDR2 SASEGT. CDR3 region: CASSSFGSPLHF. CDR3 DNA: TGTGCCAGCAGCTCGTTTGGTTCACCCCTCCACTTT.

This rearrangement joins TRBV20-1 to TRBJ1-5; 7 bases align to TRBD1. Germline CDR1 reads DFQATT; CDR2 reads SNEGSKA (reference sequence). The CDR3 covers 14 residues. V trimming: 6 bases; J trimming: 3 bases; junction bases outside the gene matches: 8. The CDR3 sequence: CSAPSTGTNQPQHF. The CDR3 region has the DNA TGCAGTGCCCCATCGACAGGGACCAATCAGCCCCAGCATTTT.

V and J are TRBV12-3 or TRBV12-4 and TRBJ1-5; D is perhaps TRBD1 (6 bases). Between the trimmed V and J ends, which lost 5 bases and 14 bases, there was a span of 19 bases. The CDR3 is made up of 13 amino acids. The CDR3 sequence is CASSNQGGGAKHF. The CDR3 DNA follows: TGTGCCAGCAGTAACCAAGGGGGGGGGGCGAAGCATTTT.

This clonotype was seen a few times. This chain connects TRBV6-5 to TRBJ1-2; no reliable D call. This CDR3 contains 13 residues. Germline CDR1 and CDR2: MNHEY and SVGAGI. Trimming cost V 2 bases and J 4 bases, with 8 bases left between them. CDR3 nucleotide sequence: TGTGCCAGCAGTTACAACAAAGGCTATGGCTACACCTTC. It specifies CASSYNKGYGYTF.

This clonotype was counted a single time. The chain employs TRBV2 and TRBJ2-7; tentative D call: TRBD1 (6 bases). The CDR3 is 16 residues long. V lost 2 bases and J 2 bases, leaving 16 bases between the germline ends. CDR1 and CDR2 from the germline V gene are SNHLY and FYNNEI. The CDR3 region is CASSETSGTPTYEQYF. In DNA form, the CDR3 reads TGTGCCAGCAGTGAAACATCCGGGACACCTACCTACGAGCAGTACTTC.

This clonotype was seen only once. In DNA, the CDR3 is TGCGCCAGCAGTGAGACAGGGGACGACTATAATTCACCCCTCCACTTT. This codes for CASSETGDDYNSPLHF. The chain has TRBV10-2 and TRBJ1-6, with 7 bases fitting TRBD1. CDR1 WSHSY and CDR2 SAAADI come from the germline V gene. Losses at the gene ends were 2 bases for V and 3 bases for J; bases not matched to a gene: 4. The length of the CDR3 is 16 residues.

The gene calls are TRBV21-1 and TRBJ1-5; the table's D call, TRBD1, was not checked against the DNA. TRBV21-1 is tagged as a pseudogene. The CDR3 is made up of 14 amino acids. The DNA for the CDR3 is TGTGCCAATAACCGGGACAGGGGCAATCAGCCCCAGCATTTT. As protein: CANNRDRGNQPQHF.

The CDR3 DNA reads TGTGCCAGCAGCTATTCCATGGGGATTTCACCCCTCCACTTT. The encoded protein is CASSYSMGISPLHF. The chain employs TRBV7-9 and TRBJ1-6; unclear D gene. The CDR3 spans 14 residues. The germline gives CDR1 SEHNR, CDR2 FQNEAQ (reference sequence). Trimming took off 4 bases at V and 9 bases at J, with 13 bases between the two ends.

V gene TRBV5-1 combines with J gene TRBJ1-1; D ambiguous. Per the germline V gene, CDR1 is SGHRS and CDR2 is YFSETQ. Trimming cost V 0 bases and J 4 bases, with 19 bases left between them. CDR3 length equals 17 residues. CDR3 sequence reads: CASSLGTGFGRSTEAFF. The CDR3 nucleotides are TGCGCCAGCAGCTTGGGAACGGGGTTCGGAAGGAGCACTGAAGCTTTCTTT.

To note about this clonotype: The germline gene is not matched at one end of the junction; a read error may be the cause. The rearrangement uses TRBV6-1 and TRBJ2-5; TRBD1 is a possible D gene (6 bases). The CDR3 runs 16 residues. Germline loops: CDR1 MNHNS, CDR2 SASEGT. The CDR3 loop reads CASSEYGQRLQETQYF. In DNA form, the CDR3 reads TGTGCCAGCAGTGAATACGGACAGAGGTTGCAAGAGACCCAATACTTC.

The CDR3 region is CATSSQRGGNYYEQYF. The CDR3 DNA reads TGTGCCACCAGCAGCCAGCGGGGAGGTAATTACTACGAGCAGTACTTC. V is TRBV15 and J is TRBJ2-7; TRBD2 matches 7 bases. With V trimmed by 3 bases and J by 3 bases, 11 bases remained unmatched. The germline V gene has CDR1 LNHNV and CDR2 YYDKDF (reference sequence). The CDR3 is made up of 16 amino acids.